This entry features one TCR beta chain sequence. Its antigen is still unknown. No qualities accompany the bases; no much larger clone lies one base away. For repertoire sequencing, the TCR beta CDR3 regions were amplified from RNA transcripts. A first-round RT-PCR used HTBI primers with the Qiagen OneStep RT-PCR kit, followed by a second-round multiplex PCR, size selection and purification. Libraries were sequenced on an Illumina HiSeq2000 using paired-end 100 bp reads. Per the authors' processing: SOAPnuke was used for read processing, and reads with adapters, uncalled bases, a mean Phred below 15, or no exact constant-primer or identifier match were discarded. COPE v1.2.5 was used to merge the high-quality paired reads. Unique nucleotide sequences were defined as clonotypes and aligned to IMGT TRB V, D and J references using MiTCR v1.1. Only V-J combinations with frequency above 0.0001 were analysed, covering approximately 99% of repertoires. For each V-J combination, a TCR clonal expansion and chaos score was defined as the ratio of F50 clonal expansion to chaos observed in the TCRdist matrix. Welch's t-statistics and random forest were used to reduce features to more than ten V-J combinations, which were fed into a naive Bayes classifier. The Morisita-Horn index was used to measure how similar the thyroid and blood repertoires were. TCRdb reprocessed the public reads (quality trimming at Q25 with fastp, clone calling with MiXCR) and kept in-frame beta chains. Each record represents a unique CDR3 protein, reported with the most common genes and DNA among its rows. The V and J calls were not made by the authors but by TCRdb's processing. The sample records some 240,000 distinct CDR3 sequences, about 47% of which are singletons. Approximately 51% of the sample rests with the top ten.

The ophthalmopathy patients had moderately to severely active disease, with a Clinical Activity Score of 3 or higher, a NOSPECS grade of 4 or higher, and a disease duration of less than 3 months. Anyone with other autoimmune diseases, uncontrolled infections, pregnancy or lactation was excluded from the study. Clinical symptoms, serum thyroxine, TRAb, thyroid ultrasound and orbital computed tomography formed the basis of the diagnosis. Using Ficoll-Paque density gradient centrifugation, PBMCs were isolated from about 9.4 ml of fresh peripheral blood. Total RNA was extracted using Trizol reagent, and RNA quality was checked on an Agilent 2100 Bioanalyzer. This entry belongs to a study of Graves' ophthalmopathy and Graves' hyperthyroidism (dated by TCRdb to the late 2010s). Describing the broader study: Peripheral blood was collected before any treatment was given, at the time of initial diagnosis. TCR beta repertoire signatures were used to distinguish Graves' ophthalmopathy from Graves' hyperthyroidism and to predict progression to ophthalmopathy. In total, some 130 blood samples were TCR-sequenced: fewer than 50 ophthalmopathy, roughly 80 hyperthyroidism and approximately 17 hyperthyroidism-to-ophthalmopathy patients. To explore V-J signatures distinguishing ophthalmopathy from hyperthyroidism, a discovery set of 100 or so patients (fewer than 45 ophthalmopathy, some 57 stable hyperthyroidism) was enrolled. An independent validation cohort was composed of 18 to 20 hyperthyroidism patients and over 15 patients who later progressed from hyperthyroidism to ophthalmopathy. In roughly 6 hyperthyroidism patients, T-cell repertoires of thyroid tissue and blood were compared. Once sampling was done, hyperthyroidism patients were given methimazole at a starting dose of 30 mg daily, while ophthalmopathy patients were given high-dose intravenous methylprednisolone. The investigation overall reported the following: Most of the expanded thyroid clonotypes with a frequency above 0.001 were also detected in blood, and it was suggested that the thyroid immune response may be reflected by blood repertoires. The 13-signature model separated ophthalmopathy from stable hyperthyroidism with 85% to 90% sensitivity and less than 83% specificity in cross-validation, and 80%/75% in the test set. In validation, the model predicted ophthalmopathy progression with roughly 68% sensitivity and roughly 72% specificity; some 13 predicted patients were CT-confirmed with GO in a median of about 6.2 months. Sample size was not statistically predetermined, and group allocation was not concealed from the investigators.

From the cysteine up to the phenylalanine, the CDR3 has a length of 15 residues. Only CDR3 DNA is held: 45 bases, read in frame from base 1. Ends trimmed: V by 6 bases, J by 4 bases; bases unmatched to a gene: 8. Sequencing used peripheral blood. This sequence uses TRBV12-3 or TRBV12-4 and TRBJ1-1; 10 bases in the middle match TRBD1. The sequence was collected from an adult man with Graves' ophthalmopathy. The nucleotide sequence is TGTGCCAGCAGCCTCGACAGGGGGCAAGGCACTGAAGCTTTCTTT. This sequence encodes CASSLDRGQGTEAFF.